This record looks at one TCR beta chain sequence and its context. Its antigen remains undetermined. Base-call qualities are not available, and no considerably larger clone is one nucleotide away. V ends up 0 bases short and J 3 bases short, with an unmatched junction base count of 6. The CDR3 covers 16 residues, taking in both the cysteine and the phenylalanine. Just the 48-base CDR3 DNA is kept, in frame starting at base 1. From a lookup of the germline V gene, CDR1 and CDR2 are LGHNA and YSLEER. This record belongs to a study of cytomegalovirus exposure and HLA in healthy donors (dated by TCRdb to the late 2010s). Background for the entire study: An earlier analysis of 587 of the donors reported under 300 Gb of sequence data and 117 million unique TCR beta sequences obtained from around 180 million T cells. An early release that covered several hundred HLA-typed donors contained around 330 gigabases of sequencing data and approximately 85 million unique TCR sequences. Of the 398 genotyped donors, 80% to 90% were placed in the genetic ancestry cluster associated with self-reported Caucasian donors. The study was designed to test whether signatures of past pathogen exposure could be identified by cataloging public T cell receptors. The T cell repertoires of 700 or so subjects were profiled by immunosequencing and related to cytomegalovirus serostatus. Besides the first cohort of about 730 subjects, a separate validation cohort made up of roughly 120 different subjects was used. To predict cytomegalovirus infection status, the study brought together high-throughput TCR immunosequencing, statistical association of individual TCRs with disease status, and machine learning. To study patterns of TCR occurrence, a later analysis re-analyzed previously published TCR beta repertoires from around 670 donors and added high-resolution HLA genotyping. The later analysis used no new phenotypic data to find candidate immune exposures, relying instead on TCR beta sequences and their occurrence across donors. To decide whether each TCR beta V gene segment behaved as functional or pseudogenic, an earlier analysis of over 500 of the donors relied on high-throughput TCR beta sequencing. Donor age, sex, ethnicity and CMV serostatus were compiled alongside the repertoire data. Genome-wide SNP genotypes for about three fifths of the roughly 700 donors were used in a later genetic analysis, which treated that subset as a discovery cohort. All discovery cohort repertoires had been generated using a single sequencing platform. HLA typing covered class I and class II loci at four-digit resolution. Typing coverage differed by locus: A, B, C, DRB1 and DQB1 were typed in about 629-640 donors, DQA1 in 522, DPA1 in 606, and DPB1 in approximately 450. Because of strong linkage in the cohort, 5 or 6 DR-DQ haplotypes were treated as single units for association and clustering. On average, roughly 200,000 unique TCR beta nucleotide sequences were sequenced per donor among fewer than 500 genotyped donors of the cohort, with roughly a sixth of those sequences being non-productive.

The method was the immunoSEQ multiplex PCR assay. A mixture of 60 forward primers for TCR Vbeta segments and 13 reverse primers for TCR Jbeta segments was used in the multiplex PCR. The CDR3 region of rearranged TCR beta genes was amplified from genomic DNA by a multiplex PCR assay. Amplified TCR beta libraries were sequenced as 87-base-pair reads on the Illumina HiSeq System. Concerning the study's data processing: A later analysis tallied tens of millions of unique TCR beta chains across the 666 repertoires, and about 12 million of those chains were shared by two or more donors. To remove PCR and sequencing errors, raw reads were error-corrected and collapsed into unique sequences using a nearest-neighbor algorithm that merged closely related sequences. Alignment of CDR3 sequences to IMGT reference sequences was used to assign V, D and J gene segments. For a sequence to be retained, a match of at least six nucleotides was required to both a V gene segment and a J gene segment. A rearrangement was called productive if the CDR3 had no stop codons and remained in frame with V and J, and every other rearrangement was called non-productive. Following IMGT convention, CDR3 was defined as the stretch from the second conserved V-encoded cysteine up to the conserved J-encoded phenylalanine. The earlier analysis of about 620 of the donors excluded sequences that lacked an unambiguous match to a single V gene segment. An earlier analysis of around 600 of the donors classified V segments as functional when productive rearrangements were above 56.7% and as segregating when the standard deviation between donors was above 5%. To diagnose cytomegalovirus status from the catalog of TCR beta chain sequences, a statistical classification framework was built. In a later analysis, V and J genes were assigned by comparing TCR nucleotide sequences against IMGT/GENE-DB human TR gene sequences. In a later analysis, CDR3 sequences and most-parsimonious VDJ recombination scenarios were assigned using the TCRdist pipeline. In a later analysis, each TCR beta chain was defined by its CDR3 amino acid sequence together with its V-gene family, and reads without a unique V-gene family were excluded. As a way to deal with suspected cross-contamination and a sequencing artifact, a later analysis dropped 640 or so nucleotide sequences that were highly shared and had low generation probability. A later analysis calculated a clonal expansion index for each public chain from normalized within-repertoire ranks of inferred template counts. In a later analysis, generation probabilities were computed with a VDJ recombination model fitted to out-of-frame rearrangements, and the resulting probabilities were checked against IGoR. Hypergeometric tests were used in a later analysis to score TCR-TCR, TCR-HLA and TCR-CMV co-occurrence, with a repertoire-size bias correction applied to the TCR pairs. A later analysis estimated false discovery rates by permuting HLA or CMV assignments 20 times. In a later analysis, co-occurring TCRs were grouped using DBSCAN, with TCRdist sequence similarity added in when clustering inside HLA-allele-positive subsets. Repertoires with fewer than 30,000 or more than 120,000 public chains were left out of co-occurrence clustering, as were five repertoires with anomalous nucleotide sharing. What TCRdb holds here is the immuneACCESS table cut down to in-frame rearrangements. Part of the clones is not present; checked against another copy, under half of the missing clones reflect an unresolved V gene, and the others are unexplained. The V and J calls and clone size come from that table; D and trimming were worked out from the DNA. Recorded for this sample are about 190,000 clones; around 81% of them occurred a single time. Over 2% of the sample rests with the top ten.

What the study reported, not specific to this receptor: Only TCR beta chains were sequenced in this cohort, and the absence of alpha or paired-chain data limited detectable features. According to a later analysis, most CMV-associated TCR beta chains appeared to be HLA-restricted, and the HLA associations seemed to be driven largely by CMV exposure. Correlated functional status among segregating V segments might be attributable to linkage disequilibrium, but an unknown experimental factor could not be ruled out. The earlier analysis of about 600 of the donors excluded about 16 rarely observed V segments, including chromosome 9 orphons, because counts were too low. Several of the top co-occurrence clusters appeared to be linked to parvovirus B19, influenza, CMV and Epstein-Barr virus, according to a later analysis. CMV serostatus was the only immune exposure information available for the cohort. The presence/absence analyses assumed that sequencing depth was roughly uniform across donors, and that assumption may not be true. When HLA alleles, especially DR and DQ, strongly co-occurred, TCR associations were difficult to assign to individual alleles. Cytomegalovirus status was reported to be diagnosed by the classifier with high specificity and sensitivity in both the original and validation cohorts. While some public TCRs were present in many individuals, most TCR sequences turned up only very rarely across donors. A few of the identified cytomegalovirus-associated TCR beta chains were confirmed in vitro to be specific for cytomegalovirus antigens. A later genetic analysis reported fewer N-insertions in productive TCRs among donors in an Asian-associated ancestry cluster than the approximately 670-donor mean. In a later analysis, TCR association rates were found to vary across HLA loci, with the most associated TCRs seen for DRB1 alleles and the fewest for HLA-C alleles. A later genetic analysis associated a missense DCLRE1C variant with V-gene and J-gene trimming of TCR beta chains, and an independent cohort replicated the association. In a later analysis, some 18,000 TCR beta sequences were associated with specific HLA alleles at a false discovery rate of 0.05. A cluster of highly shared sequence variants was judged likely to be a technical artifact of the sequencing pipeline. In a later analysis, HLA-associated TCR beta chains were found to be more clonally expanded and to have lower generation probabilities than equally common non-associated chains. Because HLA typing was missing for some donors at each locus, association tests included only the typed subset. The 87-base-pair reads could not distinguish some IMGT-functional V segments, including TRBV6-2 and TRBV6-3, so those segments were excluded. A further reported finding was that TCR beta sequences accurately predicted the HLA-A and HLA-B alleles for most subjects in the first cohort. A total of 164 TCR beta chains were listed by the study as associated with cytomegalovirus. It was suggested by the authors that the approach could potentially be generalized to other disease states and immunological phenotypes. In an earlier analysis of a few hundred of the donors, most TCR beta V segments were observed in productive rearrangements about 87% or about 30% of the time, broadly matching IMGT annotations.

The cohort comprised around 690 healthy bone marrow donors. At the time of sampling, all cohort members were nominally healthy, though unrecorded immune exposures were likely present. The donor tested CMV seronegative and was one of the 352 seronegative cohort members. A peripheral blood sample was provided by each donor, and peripheral blood mononuclear cells were used for TCR beta sequencing. The Qiagen DNeasy Blood Extraction Kit was used to extract genomic DNA from the blood cell samples. The sample consisted of PBMCs. This chain joins TRBV4-3 to TRBJ2-7; 9 bases in the middle match TRBD2. The clonotype was recovered from a woman in her thirties in good health and CMV-seronegative. The DNA is TGCGCCAGCAGCCAAGATCTTGGGACTAGCAGCTACGAGCAGTACTTC. This translates into CASSQDLGTSSYEQYF.